The entry below describes one T cell receptor beta chain. Its antigen is as yet unknown. The entry originates in a study of shared clonotypes between healthy human individuals. Study-wide results and limits: Incomplete sequencing of sorted subsets was indicated by rarefaction despite large depth. Larger richness was generally estimated for naive than memory subsets. Approximately 5% was the fraction of naive CD4 clonotypes found shared across a few donors.

CDR1 SGHRS and CDR2 YFSETQ come from the germline V gene. CDR3 length: 14 amino acids. Trimming removed 0 bases at V and 0 bases at J, with 7 bases between. At a deep level, the assay was run. This table comes from immunoSEQ multiplex PCR, and its TCRdb copy is limited to in-frame clones, with some not included. The sample contains about 1.1 million clones, approximately 80% of which appear only once. Specimen: memory CD4+ T cells from PBMCs. Subset here: CD45RA-negative fraction. The clonotype originates from a man aged 18 to 29 in good health. Some clones in this sample may be carry-over from other donors' samples. V and J are TRBV5-1 and TRBJ2-7; D remains ambiguous. Here the CDR3 DNA reads TGCGCCAGCAGCTTGGCCGGCTACTCCTACGAGCAGTACTTC. Translated, it gives CASSLAGYSYEQYF.